This TCR beta chain was sequenced in a study of T cell responses to AZD1222 COVID-19 vaccine. Study-level results: Unmutated variant regions reportedly attract nearly half of all spike-specific TCRs. Females outnumbered males among donors, who were mostly white British; clonal diversity was possibly underestimated. Researchers took repertoire samples only after the peak T cell response had come. Mapped onto spike, vaccine-associated CD4 TCRs spanned it and were dominant at 160-218 and 743-854.

TCRdb keeps only in-frame clones here, not all; method: immunoSEQ multiplex PCR. The sample has over 120,000 clones; 88% are singletons. Details on this clone: The antigen remains undetermined.

The CDR3 is 14 residues long. The material sequenced was peripheral blood, taken 28 days after the second dose of the MenACWY control vaccine. V usage is TRBV21-1 and J usage is TRBJ1-2. TRBV21-1 is labeled a pseudogene. The TCR sequence derives from an adult who received the MenACWY meningococcal vaccine as a control. This chain's CDR3 is CASSNPGRNYGYTF. CDR3 DNA sequence: TGTGCCAGCAGCAATCCGGGACGCAACTATGGCTACACCTTC.